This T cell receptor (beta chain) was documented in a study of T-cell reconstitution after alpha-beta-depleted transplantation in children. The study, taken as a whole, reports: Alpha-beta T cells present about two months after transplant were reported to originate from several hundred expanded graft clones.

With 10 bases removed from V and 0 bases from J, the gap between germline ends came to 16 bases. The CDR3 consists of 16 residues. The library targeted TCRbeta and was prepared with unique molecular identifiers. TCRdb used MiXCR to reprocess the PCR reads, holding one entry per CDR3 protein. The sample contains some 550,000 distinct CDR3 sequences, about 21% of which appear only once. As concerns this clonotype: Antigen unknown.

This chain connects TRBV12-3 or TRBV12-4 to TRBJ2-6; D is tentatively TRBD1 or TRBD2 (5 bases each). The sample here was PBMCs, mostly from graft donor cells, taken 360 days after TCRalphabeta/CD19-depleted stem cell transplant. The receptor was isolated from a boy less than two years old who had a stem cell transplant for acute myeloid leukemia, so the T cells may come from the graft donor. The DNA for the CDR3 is TGTGCCAACAGAGAGGGGCGTAGCTCTGGGGCCAACGTCCTGACTTTC. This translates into CANREGRSSGANVLTF.